This TCR beta chain comes out of a study of shared clonotypes between healthy human individuals. Repertoires were generated with immunoSEQ multiplex PCR, while TCRdb's copy carries only in-frame clones and drops some. The sample has 450,000 to 500,000 clones; 75% to 85% are singletons. The CDR3 runs 14 residues. CDR1 is MNHNS, CDR2 SASEGT, per germline. After removal of 0 bases from V and 6 bases from J, the junction contained 3 bases not matched to a gene. Findings and caveats of the study: Apart from blood, nothing was sampled; tissue repertoires likely differ. The small donor group covered limited genetic and exposure diversity.

On this clone itself: Antigen: not known.

The clonotype was recovered from a woman aged 40-49 years in good health. Some clones in this sample may be carry-over from other donors' samples. Sequencing used PBMCs. This chain links TRBV6-1 with TRBJ2-7; 9 positions match TRBD1. The DNA for the CDR3 is TGTGCCAGCAGTGAAGCCGGGGACAGGGCCGAGCAGTACTTC. Protein sequence: CASSEAGDRAEQYF.